This T cell receptor beta chain was recorded in a study of T cell repertoires in aging, cancer and after chemotherapy. Amplification of TCR beta used genomic DNA extracted from peripheral blood. A mixed TRB-A/B primer pool amplified rearranged TRB by multiplex touch-down PCR. TCRdb re-analysed the multiplex PCR reads in MiXCR, keeping a single row per CDR3 protein. Of several thousand distinct CDR3 sequences listed, just under 40% are singletons. V lost 1 base and J lost 8, with 14 bases in between. This CDR3 has 14 residues. Germline assignment: CDR1 SGHDT and CDR2 YYEEEE. The gene calls are TRBV5-6 and TRBJ2-3; D might be TRBD1 (6 bases). The sample was blood. The receptor was isolated from a human donor in good health. CDR3 sequence: CASSLPGEFRTQYF. The CDR3 DNA is TGTGCCAGCAGCTTGCCAGGGGAATTTCGTACGCAGTATTTT. The whole variable domain, filled in from reference TRBV5-6 and TRBJ2-3, reads DAGVTQSPTHLIKTRGQQVTLRCSPKSGHDTVSWYQQALGQGPQFIFQYYEEEERQRGNFPDRFSGHQFPNYSSELNVNALLLGDSALYLCASSLPGEFRTQYFGPGTRLTVL.